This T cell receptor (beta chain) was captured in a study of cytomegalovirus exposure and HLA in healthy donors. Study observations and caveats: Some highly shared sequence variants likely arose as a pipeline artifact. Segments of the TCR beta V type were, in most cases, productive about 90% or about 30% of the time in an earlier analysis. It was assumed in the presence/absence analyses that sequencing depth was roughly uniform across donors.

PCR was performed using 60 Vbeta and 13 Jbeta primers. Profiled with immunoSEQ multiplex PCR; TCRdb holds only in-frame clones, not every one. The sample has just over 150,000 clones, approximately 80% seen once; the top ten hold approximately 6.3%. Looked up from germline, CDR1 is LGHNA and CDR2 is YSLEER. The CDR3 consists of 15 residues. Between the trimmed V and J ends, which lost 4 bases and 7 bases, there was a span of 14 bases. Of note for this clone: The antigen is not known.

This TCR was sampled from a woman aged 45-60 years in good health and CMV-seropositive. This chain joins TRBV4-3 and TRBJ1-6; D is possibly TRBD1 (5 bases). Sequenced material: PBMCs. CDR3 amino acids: CASSRKRGNNSPLHF. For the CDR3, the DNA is TGCGCCAGCAGCCGGAAACGGGGGAACAATTCACCCCTCCACTTT.